These T cell receptor beta chains were read from a single sample in a study of blood T cell repertoires in COVID-19. Produced via immunoSEQ multiplex PCR; TCRdb's table is partial and in-frame only. In the table there are fewer than 150,000 clones, around 87% of which are singletons. The specimen was peripheral blood. The receptors originated from a woman aged 60-75 years with COVID-19, enrolled during active disease. The CDR3 runs from the conserved cysteine through the conserved F or W. The D gene is left open where the match is weak. Size tells how often a clone was seen (once, few, many) or the class of an expanded clone, and some rows leave it out.

J gene,V gene,D gene,clone size,CDR3 length,CDR3 protein,CDR3 DNA
TRBJ1-6,TRBV9,TRBD1,few,15,CASSSGQGAWPPLHF,TGTGCCAGCAGCTCGGGACAGGGGGCATGGCCCCCCCTCCACTTT
TRBJ2-7,TRBV3-1/TRBV3-2,TRBD1,NA,15,CASSLGTGASYEQYF,TGTGCCAGCAGCCTCGGGACAGGGGCCTCCTACGAGCAGTACTTC
TRBJ1-1,TRBV11-3,NA,NA,12,CASSLEGHEAFF,TGTGCCAGCAGCTTAGAGGGGCATGAAGCTTTCTTT
TRBJ1-1,TRBV29-1,NA,NA,14,CSVEARGLNTEAFF,TGCAGCGTTGAAGCGCGGGGCTTGAACACTGAAGCTTTCTTT
TRBJ2-3,TRBV19,NA,NA,15,CASSIGTRSTDTQYF,TGTGCCAGTAGTATAGGCACACGATCCACAGATACGCAGTATTTT
TRBJ1-2,TRBV9,NA,NA,17,CASSHSPRQATNYGYTF,TGTGCCAGCAGTCACTCGCCGAGACAGGCGACTAACTATGGCTACACCTTC
TRBJ2-1,TRBV29-1,TRBD2,NA,14,CSVDIAGTYNEQFF,TGCAGCGTTGATATAGCGGGGACCTACAATGAGCAGTTCTTC
TRBJ2-3,TRBV27,TRBD2,NA,16,CASSLAGGPWTDTQYF,TGTGCCAGCAGTTTAGCGGGGGGGCCTTGGACAGATACGCAGTATTTT
TRBJ2-2,TRBV12-3/TRBV12-4,TRBD1,once,13,CASSAGGTGELFF,TGTGCCAGCAGCGCAGGGGGCACCGGGGAGCTGTTTTTT
TRBJ2-3,TRBV5-4,TRBD2,NA,17,CASSLAASGGFTDTQYF,TGTGCCAGCAGCTTGGCCGCTAGCGGGGGGTTCACAGATACGCAGTATTTT
TRBJ2-5,TRBV4-3,TRBD2,NA,15,CASSQGSRGGETQYF,TGCGCCAGCAGCCAAGGGTCGCGGGGGGGAGAGACCCAGTACTTC
TRBJ2-1,TRBV4-2,TRBD1,NA,12,CASSPTGYEQFF,TGTGCCAGCAGCCCGACAGGGTATGAGCAGTTCTTC
TRBJ1-6,TRBV6-1,NA,few,17,CASSEATGRAYNSPLHF,TGTGCCAGCAGTGAAGCAACAGGGAGAGCCTATAATTCACCCCTCCACTTT
TRBJ1-2,TRBV20-1,NA,NA,12,CSASQGDYGYTF,TGCAGTGCTAGTCAGGGCGACTATGGCTACACCTTC
TRBJ2-2,TRBV7-9,NA,once,14,CASIPTANTGELFF,TGTGCCAGCATCCCGACAGCGAACACCGGGGAGCTGTTTTTT
TRBJ2-7,TRBV5-4,TRBD1,NA,14,CASSPGQGNYEQYF,TGTGCCAGCAGCCCCGGACAGGGGAACTACGAGCAGTACTTC
TRBJ1-2,TRBV29-1,NA,NA,13,CSVVGGDLYGYTF,TGCAGCGTTGTAGGCGGGGATCTCTATGGCTACACCTTC
TRBJ2-7,TRBV13,TRBD1,once,14,CASSRQGSTYEQYF,TGTGCCAGCAGCCGACAGGGTTCTACCTACGAGCAGTACTTC
TRBJ1-1,TRBV11-2,NA,NA,14,CASSPRQLNTEAFF,TGTGCCAGCAGCCCCCGACAGCTGAACACTGAAGCTTTCTTT
TRBJ1-5,TRBV4-2,NA,NA,17,CASSQDYGDRLPRPQHF,TGTGCCAGCAGCCAAGATTATGGAGACAGATTGCCTCGGCCCCAGCATTTT
TRBJ2-5,TRBV11-2,NA,NA,14,CASSWGPDGETQYF,TGTGCCAGCAGCTGGGGCCCTGACGGGGAGACCCAGTACTTC
TRBJ2-2,TRBV3-1/TRBV3-2,NA,NA,15,CASSQDLTNTGELFF,TGTGCCAGCAGCCAAGATCTAACCAACACCGGGGAGCTGTTTTTT
TRBJ1-1,TRBV29-1,TRBD1,NA,11,CSGGQVLGAFF,TGCAGCGGGGGACAGGTCCTGGGGGCTTTCTTT
TRBJ1-5,TRBV6-5,TRBD1,NA,16,CASSSTGGGGNQPQHF,TGTGCCAGCAGTTCAACAGGGGGCGGAGGCAATCAGCCCCAGCATTTT
TRBJ2-5,TRBV5-6,TRBD1,NA,16,CASSPRQGGYQETQYF,TGTGCCAGCAGCCCGCGACAGGGGGGCTACCAAGAGACCCAGTACTTC
TRBJ1-4,TRBV6-2/TRBV6-3,NA,NA,14,CASTPDRRNEKLFF,TGTGCCAGCACCCCGGACAGAAGGAATGAAAAACTGTTTTTT
TRBJ1-2,TRBV3-1/TRBV3-2,NA,once,13,CASSQGRVYGYTF,TGTGCCAGCAGCCAAGGACGGGTCTATGGCTACACCTTC
TRBJ1-1,TRBV4-1,TRBD1,once,17,CASSQDWSRTGWAEAFF,TGCGCCAGCAGCCAAGATTGGAGCCGGACAGGATGGGCTGAAGCTTTCTTT
TRBJ2-2,TRBV5-1,TRBD1,NA,15,CASSRGQVDTGELFF,TGCGCCAGTTCAAGGGGGCAGGTGGACACCGGGGAGCTGTTTTTT
TRBJ2-7,TRBV7-3,NA,NA,13,CASSLVSEGEQYF,TGTGCCAGCAGCTTAGTTTCGGAGGGCGAGCAGTACTTC
TRBJ1-4,TRBV27,NA,NA,14,CASSPKDSNEKLFF,TGTGCCAGCAGTCCCAAGGACAGTAATGAAAAACTGTTTTTT
TRBJ2-5,TRBV19,NA,NA,14,CASSTQGTLETQYF,TGTGCCAGTAGTACGCAGGGTACCTTAGAGACCCAGTACTTC
TRBJ1-1,TRBV12-3/TRBV12-4,NA,NA,13,CASSFLSGTEAFF,TGTGCCAGCAGTTTCCTGAGCGGCACTGAAGCTTTCTTT
TRBJ1-6,TRBV7-2,TRBD1,NA,14,CASNWDSFNSPLHF,TGTGCCAGCAACTGGGACAGTTTTAATTCACCCCTCCACTTT
TRBJ2-1,TRBV7-3,NA,NA,16,CASSLRAGSIINEQFF,TGTGCCAGCAGCTTAAGGGCGGGGAGTATAATCAATGAGCAGTTCTTC
TRBJ1-5,TRBV5-8,TRBD1,NA,16,CASSRWTGGKGVAQHF,TGTGCCAGCAGCCGTTGGACAGGGGGAAAAGGGGTGGCCCAGCATTTT
TRBJ1-5,TRBV24-1,NA,NA,13,CATSDLRGQPQHF,TGTGCCACCAGTGATTTGAGGGGTCAGCCCCAGCATTTT
TRBJ2-3,TRBV24-1,NA,NA,16,CATSDLPGSGTDTQYF,TGTGCCACCAGTGATTTGCCGGGGAGTGGGACAGATACGCAGTATTTT
TRBJ1-2,TRBV5-5,NA,NA,14,CASRVVGGNYGYTF,TGTGCCAGCAGGGTGGTAGGGGGTAACTATGGCTACACCTTC
TRBJ1-1,TRBV4-1,NA,NA,16,CASSQGGGRVNTEAFF,TGCGCCAGCAGCCAAGGTGGGGGCAGGGTGAACACTGAAGCTTTCTTT
TRBJ2-3,TRBV4-3,TRBD2,NA,16,CASSQYFDSGPDTQYF,TGCGCCAGCAGCCAATACTTCGATAGCGGGCCAGATACGCAGTATTTT
TRBJ1-2,TRBV6-1,NA,NA,13,CASSETVNYGYTF,TGTGCCAGCAGTGAAACAGTTAACTATGGCTACACCTTC
TRBJ2-1,TRBV9,NA,NA,15,CASSPWGSSYNEQFF,TGTGCCAGCAGCCCCTGGGGCAGCTCCTACAATGAGCAGTTCTTC
TRBJ1-1,TRBV5-4,TRBD1,NA,15,CASSLDQGVNTEAFF,TGTGCCAGCAGCTTGGATCAGGGGGTGAACACTGAAGCTTTCTTT
TRBJ1-6,TRBV6-2/TRBV6-3,NA,NA,15,CASSYSVTLPSPLHF,TGTGCCAGCAGTTACTCAGTGACTCTTCCTTCACCCCTCCACTTT
TRBJ1-3,TRBV5-4,NA,NA,13,CATGLGGGNTIYF,TGTGCCACCGGGTTAGGTGGTGGAAACACCATATATTTT
TRBJ1-2,TRBV19,NA,NA,15,CASSILWTENYGYTF,TGTGCCAGTAGTATCCTCTGGACAGAAAACTATGGCTACACCTTC
TRBJ2-3,TRBV9,NA,NA,13,CASSVRVEDTQYF,TGTGCCAGCAGCGTTAGAGTCGAGGATACGCAGTATTTT
TRBJ2-5,TRBV7-9,NA,NA,13,CASSTPGLSTQYF,TGTGCCAGCAGCACTCCGGGACTGTCGACCCAGTACTTC
TRBJ2-3,TRBV19,NA,NA,15,CASSIYGGRTDTQYF,TGTGCCAGTAGTATATACGGGGGGCGCACAGATACGCAGTATTTT
TRBJ1-1,TRBV19,NA,NA,13,CASSRERNTEAFF,TGTGCCAGTAGCCGAGAGAGGAACACTGAAGCTTTCTTT
TRBJ2-7,TRBV7-2,TRBD1,once,13,CASSSDRAREQYF,TGTGCCAGCAGCTCGGACAGGGCCCGGGAGCAGTACTTC
TRBJ1-2,TRBV7-9,TRBD1,NA,13,CASSLGDSYGYTF,TGTGCCAGCAGCTTAGGGGACAGCTATGGCTACACCTTC
TRBJ2-2,TRBV7-2,NA,NA,16,CASSLLPGGTTGELFF,TGTGCCAGCAGCTTACTGCCAGGGGGGACCACCGGGGAGCTGTTTTTT
TRBJ1-1,TRBV7-4,NA,once,17,CATSVLGSRVSDTEAFF,TGTGCCACCTCAGTGCTTGGCTCCCGGGTATCGGACACTGAAGCTTTCTTT